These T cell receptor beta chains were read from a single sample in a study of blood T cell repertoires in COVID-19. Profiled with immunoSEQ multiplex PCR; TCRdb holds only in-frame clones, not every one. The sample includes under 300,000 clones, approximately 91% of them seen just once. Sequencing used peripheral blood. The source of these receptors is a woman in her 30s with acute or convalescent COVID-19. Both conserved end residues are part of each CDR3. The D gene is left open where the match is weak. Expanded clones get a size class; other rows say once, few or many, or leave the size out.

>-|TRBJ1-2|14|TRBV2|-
TGTGCCAGTCCTTCACAGTTCTCGCACTATGGCTACACCTTC
CASPSQFSHYGYTF
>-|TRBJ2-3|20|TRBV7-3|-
TGTGCCAGCAGCTTTCCCCGGTCCGGGAGCGGCCGTACTAGCACAGATACGCAGTATTTT
CASSFPRSGSGRTSTDTQYF
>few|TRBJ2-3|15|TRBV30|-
TGTGCCTGGAGTGGCGTGAGGGCCGACACAGATACGCAGTATTTT
CAWSGVRADTDTQYF
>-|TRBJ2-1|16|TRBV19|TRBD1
TGTGCCAGTAGTATCCCTCAGGGGGCGAGACTGAATGAGCAGTTCTTC
CASSIPQGARLNEQFF
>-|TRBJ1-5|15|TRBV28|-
TGTGCCAGCAGTTTCGGAGTTGTGAGCAATCAGCCCCAGCATTTT
CASSFGVVSNQPQHF
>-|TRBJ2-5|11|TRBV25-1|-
TGTGCCAGCACCTCGGGTGAGACCCAGTACTTC
CASTSGETQYF
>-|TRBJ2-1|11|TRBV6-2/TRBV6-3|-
TGTGCCAGCAGTTACGGGCAGGGGCCGTTCTTC
CASSYGQGPFF
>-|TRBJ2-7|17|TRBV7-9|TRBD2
TGTGCCAGCAGCCCGCCTAATCGACTAGCGGGGGCCTACGAGCAGTACTTC
CASSPPNRLAGAYEQYF
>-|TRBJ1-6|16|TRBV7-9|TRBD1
TGTGCCAGCAGAGACCGGGACAGGGCCGTCTCTTCACCCCTCCACTTT
CASRDRDRAVSSPLHF
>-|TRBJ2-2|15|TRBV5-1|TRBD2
TGCGCCAGCAGCATCGGGACTAGGGACACCGGGGAGCTGTTTTTT
CASSIGTRDTGELFF
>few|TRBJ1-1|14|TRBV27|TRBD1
TGTGCCAGCAGTTTAACAGGGGTCGGCACTGAAGCTTTCTTT
CASSLTGVGTEAFF
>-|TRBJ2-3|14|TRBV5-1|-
TGCGCCAGCAGCTTCCAAGAGGGTAGAAATACGCAGTATTTT
CASSFQEGRNTQYF
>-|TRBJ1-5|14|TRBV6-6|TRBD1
TGTGCCAGCAGTCGACAGGGGGCGAATCAGCCCCAGCATTTT
CASSRQGANQPQHF
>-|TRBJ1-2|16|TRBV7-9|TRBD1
TGTGCCAGCAGCTACACTACGGTGGACAGGGGCTATGGCTACACCTTC
CASSYTTVDRGYGYTF
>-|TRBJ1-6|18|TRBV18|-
TGTGCCAGCTCACTAGTAGGGGCGAAGAGCTCCTATAATTCACCCCTCCACTTT
CASSLVGAKSSYNSPLHF
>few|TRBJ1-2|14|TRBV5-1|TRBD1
TGCGCCAGCAGCTTGGGGGACAGGGACTATGGCTACACCTTC
CASSLGDRDYGYTF
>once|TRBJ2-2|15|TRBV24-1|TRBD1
TGTGCCACCAAGGACAGGGGGCCGAACACCGGGGAGCTGTTTTTT
CATKDRGPNTGELFF
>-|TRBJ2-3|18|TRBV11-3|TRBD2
TGTGCCAGCAGCTTAGACCACATCAATAGCGGGAGGAGAGATACGCAGTATTTT
CASSLDHINSGRRDTQYF
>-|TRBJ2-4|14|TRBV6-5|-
TGTGCCAGCAGCTCAGGGGGGGCCAAAAACATTCAGTACTTC
CASSSGGAKNIQYF
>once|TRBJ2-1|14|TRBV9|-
TGTGCCAGCAGCGTAGCGGGAACCTACAATGAGCAGTTCTTC
CASSVAGTYNEQFF
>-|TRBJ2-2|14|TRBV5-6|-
TGTGCCAGCAGCTTGGCAGGGAACACCGGGGAGCTGTTTTTT
CASSLAGNTGELFF
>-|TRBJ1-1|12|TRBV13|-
TGTGCCAGCAGCTTAGATCGGACAGAAGCTTTCTTT
CASSLDRTEAFF
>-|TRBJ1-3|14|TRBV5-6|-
TGTGCCAGCAGCAACGGACACCCTGGCAACACCATATATTTT
CASSNGHPGNTIYF
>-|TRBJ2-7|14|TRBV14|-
TGTGCCAGCAGCCCGCTTTTATCGGCGGGGAGTAAGTACTTC
CASSPLLSAGSKYF
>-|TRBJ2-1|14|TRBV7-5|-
TGTGCCAGAAGCCGGACTAGCGGGACTAATGAGCAGTTCTTC
CARSRTSGTNEQFF
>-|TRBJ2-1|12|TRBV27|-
TGTGCCAGCAGTCCCACCTACCATGAGCAGTTCTTC
CASSPTYHEQFF
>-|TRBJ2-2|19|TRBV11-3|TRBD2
TGTGCCAGCAGCTTAGCCCCCCGACTAGCGGGAGCGAAAGCCGGGGAGCTGTTTTTT
CASSLAPRLAGAKAGELFF
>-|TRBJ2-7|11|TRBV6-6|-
TGTGCCAGCAGTCCCCGCTACGAGCAGTACTTC
CASSPRYEQYF
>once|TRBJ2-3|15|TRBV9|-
TGTGCCAGCAGCGTTGTAGCGGCCCGCACAGATACGCAGTATTTT
CASSVVAARTDTQYF
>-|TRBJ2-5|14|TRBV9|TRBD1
TGTGCCAGCAGCGTAGGGCAGGGGGCAGAGACCCAGTACTTC
CASSVGQGAETQYF
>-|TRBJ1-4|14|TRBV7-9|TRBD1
TGTGCCAGCAGCCCCGACAGGGCATCGTTCAAACTGTTTTTT
CASSPDRASFKLFF
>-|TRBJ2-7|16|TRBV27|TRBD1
TGTGCCAGCAGTAGAACCGGGACAGGCCTTTCCTACGAGCAGTACTTC
CASSRTGTGLSYEQYF
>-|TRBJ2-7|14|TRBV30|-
TGTGCCTGGAGCGATCTGGGCAGGGTGGTCGAGCAGTACTTC
CAWSDLGRVVEQYF
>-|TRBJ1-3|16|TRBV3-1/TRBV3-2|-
TGTGCCAGCAGCCAGAGGGCCGTTTCCTCTGGAAACACCATATATTTT
CASSQRAVSSGNTIYF
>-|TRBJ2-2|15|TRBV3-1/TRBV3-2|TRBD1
TGTGCCAGCAGCCCCGGGACAGGGTATCCCGGGGAGCTGTTTTTT
CASSPGTGYPGELFF
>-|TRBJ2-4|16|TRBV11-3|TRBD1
TGTGCCAGCAGCCCGGGACAGGGGCTGGCCAAAAACATTCAGTACTTC
CASSPGQGLAKNIQYF
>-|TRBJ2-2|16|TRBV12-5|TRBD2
TGTGCTAGTGGACCTCTAGCGGGAGGACCCACCGGGGAGCTGTTTTTT
CASGPLAGGPTGELFF
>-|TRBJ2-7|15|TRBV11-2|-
TGTGCCAGCAGCTTAGTCGGGACAAATCCCTACGAGCAGTACTTC
CASSLVGTNPYEQYF